This T cell receptor beta chain comes out of a study of shared clonotypes between healthy human individuals. Data came from immunoSEQ multiplex PCR; TCRdb stores just in-frame clones and leaves some out. Here the sample spans some 490,000 clones, over 75% being singletons. Sequences were obtained from PBMCs. The sequence was collected from a woman aged 40 to 50 in good health. Some clones in this sample may be carry-over from other donors' samples.

The CDR3 loop reads CSVESSYTF. The CDR3 DNA reads as TGCAGCGTAGAGAGTAGCTACACCTTC. The chain recombines TRBV29-1 with TRBJ1-2, with D unresolved. The germline V gene has CDR1 SQVTM and CDR2 ANQGSEA. Trimming stripped 6 bases from V and 9 bases from J, with 8 bases between. The CDR3 consists of 9 residues. The variable domain in full, completed from reference TRBV29-1 and TRBJ1-2, reads SAVISQKPSRDICQRGTSLTIQCQVDSQVTMMFWYRQQPGQSLTLIATANQGSEATYESGFVIDKFPISRPNLTFSTLTVSNMSPEDSSIYLCSVESSYTFGSGTRLTVV.